This is a list of T cell receptor beta chains from one sample in a study of T cells in Graves' hyperthyroidism and ophthalmopathy. TCRdb reprocessed the multiplex PCR reads with MiXCR, giving one entry per CDR3 protein. Here the sample spans hundreds of thousands of distinct CDR3 sequences, over 10% being singletons. Input material: blood. These receptors were taken from a woman between 18 and 30 years old with Graves' hyperthyroidism. CDR3s include the opening cysteine and the closing phenylalanine or tryptophan. A D gene is named only where the DNA matches it firmly. Where a row states a size, it is once, few, many or the class of an expanded clone; other rows omit it.

J gene	clone size	V gene	D gene	CDR3 protein	CDR3 DNA
TRBJ2-5	many	TRBV5-8	TRBD1	CASSLQGEETQYF	TGTGCCAGCAGCTTGCAGGGGGAAGAGACCCAGTACTTC
TRBJ1-4	many	TRBV18	.	CASSLGQGGNEKLFF	TGTGCCAGCTCACTTGGGCAGGGCGGGAATGAAAAACTGTTTTTT
TRBJ2-3	many	TRBV5-4	.	CASSLEGNTDTQYF	TGTGCCAGCAGCTTGGAGGGGAACACAGATACGCAGTATTTT
TRBJ2-1	many	TRBV5-1	.	CATRLLAFYNEQFF	TGCGCCACTCGACTCCTAGCCTTCTACAATGAGCAGTTCTTC
TRBJ1-1	many	TRBV7-3	TRBD1	CASPSGQGDLNTEAFF	TGTGCCAGCCCCTCTGGACAGGGGGATCTTAACACTGAAGCTTTCTTT
TRBJ1-2	.	TRBV7-8	.	CASSLARRTENYGYTF	TGTGCCAGCAGCTTAGCGCGAAGGACAGAGAACTATGGCTACACCTTC
TRBJ2-1	many	TRBV7-9	TRBD1	CASSRGQGARNEQFF	TGTGCCAGCAGCCGGGGACAGGGAGCCCGGAATGAGCAGTTCTTC
TRBJ2-5	many	TRBV6-5	TRBD2	CASSYSGTSGSLYF	TGTGCCAGCAGTTACTCTGGGACTAGCGGGAGTTTGTACTTC
TRBJ2-1	.	TRBV29-1	.	CSVDTIGTQEKQFF	TGCAGCGTTGATACAATCGGGACACAAGAAAAGCAGTTCTTC
TRBJ1-2	.	TRBV2	TRBD1	CASSGRDRGRGYTF	TGTGCCAGCAGTGGCCGGGACAGGGGGCGCGGCTACACCTTC
TRBJ1-5	.	TRBV6-2/TRBV6-3	.	CASSYILGDQPQHF	TGTGCCAGCAGTTACATCCTCGGGGATCAGCCCCAGCATTTT
TRBJ2-5	many	TRBV6-1	.	CASSVVGQKETQYF	TGTGCCAGCAGTGTAGTTGGACAGAAAGAGACCCAGTACTTC
TRBJ1-2	many	TRBV12-3/TRBV12-4	.	CASSHGGNGYTF	TGTGCCAGCAGTCACGGCGGGAATGGCTACACCTTC
TRBJ1-5	many	TRBV28	.	CASISQGLTQHF	TGTGCCAGCATTTCCCAGGGCCTGACCCAGCATTTT
TRBJ1-1	.	TRBV5-1	.	CASSLGASGDTEAFF	TGCGCCAGCAGCTTGGGGGCCTCTGGGGACACTGAAGCTTTCTTT
TRBJ2-7	many	TRBV12-3/TRBV12-4	.	CASRAGITYEQYF	TGTGCCAGCAGGGCCGGGATTACCTACGAGCAGTACTTC
TRBJ1-2	.	TRBV4-1	TRBD1	CASSQPLGTGENYGYTF	TGCGCCAGCAGCCAACCTCTTGGGACAGGGGAAAACTATGGCTACACCTTC
TRBJ2-2	few	TRBV20-1	.	CSARSTGRDTGELFF	TGCAGTGCCAGGTCAACGGGAAGAGACACCGGGGAGCTGTTTTTT
TRBJ1-1	many	TRBV28	.	CASSPSMNTEAFF	TGTGCCAGCAGTCCATCAATGAACACTGAAGCTTTCTTT
TRBJ2-1	.	TRBV27	TRBD1	CASRGWGTQGSDNEQFF	TGTGCCAGCAGAGGTTGGGGTACACAGGGGTCTGACAATGAGCAGTTCTTC
TRBJ1-2	many	TRBV12-3/TRBV12-4	.	CGASRGYGYTF	TGTGGGGCGAGCAGGGGATATGGCTACACCTTC
TRBJ1-1	many	TRBV20-1	.	CSAPQVRNTEAFF	TGCAGTGCCCCTCAAGTTCGGAACACTGAAGCTTTCTTT
TRBJ2-5	many	TRBV2	.	CASSEAGGHGGTQYF	TGTGCCAGCAGTGAAGCGGGGGGGCACGGGGGGACCCAGTACTTC
TRBJ2-1	few	TRBV13	TRBD2	CASSLAGAGGSYNEQFF	TGTGCCAGCAGCTTAGCTGGGGCGGGAGGCTCCTACAATGAGCAGTTCTTC
TRBJ2-1	many	TRBV5-1	TRBD2	CASSFPSGGFPYNEQFF	TGCGCCAGCAGCTTCCCTAGCGGGGGTTTTCCCTACAATGAGCAGTTCTTC
TRBJ2-1	many	TRBV4-2	.	CASSRADPAYNEQFF	TGTGCCAGCAGCCGCGCGGACCCGGCCTACAATGAGCAGTTCTTC
TRBJ2-7	.	TRBV7-9	.	CASSLNKTPYEQYF	TGTGCCAGCAGCTTAAATAAGACGCCCTACGAGCAGTACTTC
TRBJ2-5	many	TRBV20-1	TRBD2	CSALIAGGYQETQYF	TGCAGTGCTTTAATAGCGGGGGGATACCAAGAGACCCAGTACTTC
TRBJ2-1	many	TRBV6-1	.	CASSPTEWVNLNEQFF	TGTGCCAGCAGCCCGACGGAATGGGTAAATTTGAATGAGCAGTTCTTC
TRBJ2-7	many	TRBV12-3/TRBV12-4	TRBD2	CASRPAGPEAEQYF	TGTGCCAGCAGACCAGCGGGACCCGAGGCCGAGCAGTACTTC
TRBJ1-2	.	TRBV27	TRBD1	CASSLARQGMGGYTF	TGTGCCAGCAGCTTAGCTCGACAGGGAATGGGTGGCTACACCTTC
TRBJ1-2	many	TRBV3-1	.	CASSQEDRHGYTF	TGTGCCAGCAGCCAAGAGGACCGACATGGCTACACCTTC
TRBJ2-7	many	TRBV20-1	TRBD1	CSARDIGGRAEEQYF	TGCAGTGCTAGAGATATAGGGGGCAGGGCGGAAGAGCAGTACTTC
TRBJ2-3	many	TRBV7-9	TRBD2	CASSFRPLAGAEDTQYF	TGTGCCAGCAGCTTCCGACCCCTAGCGGGGGCCGAAGATACGCAGTATTTT
TRBJ2-1	many	TRBV25-1	.	CASSDQVSSPYNEQFF	TGTGCCAGCAGTGATCAGGTGAGCTCTCCCTACAATGAGCAGTTCTTC
TRBJ1-2	many	TRBV2	.	CASSEEVNGYTF	TGTGCCAGCAGTGAAGAAGTGAATGGCTACACCTTC
TRBJ2-1	few	TRBV6-2/TRBV6-3	TRBD1	CASIEEGQGAYNEQFF	TGTGCCAGCATCGAAGAAGGACAGGGGGCCTACAATGAGCAGTTCTTC
TRBJ1-2	many	TRBV4-1	.	CASSQDRPGLHYGYTF	TGCGCCAGCAGCCAAGATCGACCGGGTCTCCACTATGGCTACACCTTC
TRBJ1-4	many	TRBV20-1	.	CSARDRAGLHEKLFF	TGCAGTGCTAGAGATCGGGCAGGACTTCATGAAAAACTGTTTTTT
TRBJ2-1	many	TRBV20-1	TRBD2	CSAIAGGPYNEQFF	TGCAGTGCTATAGCGGGGGGACCCTACAATGAGCAGTTCTTC
TRBJ2-1	.	TRBV11-2	.	CASILDRGAYDEQFF	TGTGCCAGCATCTTAGATCGGGGAGCCTACGATGAGCAGTTCTTC
TRBJ2-2	.	TRBV5-1	TRBD2	CASSRGLAGGPNTGELFF	TGCGCCAGCAGCAGGGGACTAGCGGGGGGCCCCAACACCGGGGAGCTGTTTTTT
TRBJ1-2	many	TRBV7-2	TRBD1	CASGKRTGGSSGYGYTF	TGTGCCAGCGGGAAACGGACAGGGGGCTCGTCCGGCTATGGCTACACCTTC
TRBJ2-7	many	TRBV6-2/TRBV6-3	.	CARIRDLRRRQYF	TGTGCCAGGATCCGGGACCTCCGACGAAGGCAGTACTTC
TRBJ1-5	many	TRBV28	.	CASSSDLSNQPQHF	TGTGCCAGCAGTTCAGACCTTAGCAATCAGCCCCAGCATTTT
TRBJ2-5	many	TRBV11-1	TRBD2	CASSFNAGVPREQYF	TGTGCCAGCAGCTTTAATGCGGGAGTTCCAAGAGAGCAGTACTTC
TRBJ2-7	many	TRBV28	.	CASSFPGQTYEQYF	TGTGCCAGCAGTTTCCCGGGACAAACCTACGAGCAGTACTTC
TRBJ1-3	many	TRBV5-5	.	CASSTTAAHRDTIYF	TGTGCCAGCAGCACGACAGCAGCCCACAGAGACACCATATATTTT
TRBJ2-7	many	TRBV20-1	.	CSARHSSAMGEQYF	TGCAGTGCCAGACACTCCAGCGCCATGGGGGAGCAGTACTTC
TRBJ1-5	.	TRBV12-3/TRBV12-4	.	CASSLGERPQHF	TGCGCCAGCAGTTTAGGGGAGCGGCCCCAGCATTTT
TRBJ1-1	many	TRBV12-3/TRBV12-4	.	CASSYWVGSTEAFF	TGTGCCAGCAGTTATTGGGTCGGTAGCACTGAAGCTTTCTTT
TRBJ2-1	.	TRBV19	.	CASRAGYSYNEQFF	TGTGCCAGTAGAGCGGGTTACTCCTACAATGAGCAGTTCTTC
TRBJ1-2	.	TRBV19	.	CASIDTDHRGLYGYTF	TGTGCCAGTATCGACACAGATCACCGTGGACTATATGGCTACACCTTC